This T cell receptor (beta chain) was observed in a study of T cells in women clearing cervical HPV infection. For the study at large: Cases: HPV16-related CIN3 or worse on histology, a couple of invasive cancers.

Details on this clone: Its antigen is still unknown. The CDR3 end lies 3 residues beyond the end of the read and is filled in from the germline J gene.

Assay used: immunoSEQ multiplex PCR; TCRdb lists only in-frame clones, some missing. In total, the table holds approximately 33,000 clones. Per germline, CDR1 LNHDA and CDR2 SQIVND (reference sequence). V was pared by 3 bases and J by 0 bases, with 3 bases between. This CDR3 spans 14 amino acids. Notes on the study in general: CIN3+ cases had significantly higher TCR richness than controls; evenness did not differ. TRBV6-7 relative abundance averaged approximately 0.11% in cases and 0.15% to 0.2% in controls.

The sequence was collected from a woman aged 18 to 75 with a cervical HPV16 infection that either progressed to CIN3+ or cleared (not recorded which). The gene calls are TRBV19 and TRBJ2-6; D unresolved. Sequencing was done on a sample of blood buffy coat. CDR3 DNA (partial): TGTGCCAGTAGTATTAACTCTGGGGCCAACGTC. It codes for CASSINSGANV. The whole CDR3 is CASSINSGANVLTF.